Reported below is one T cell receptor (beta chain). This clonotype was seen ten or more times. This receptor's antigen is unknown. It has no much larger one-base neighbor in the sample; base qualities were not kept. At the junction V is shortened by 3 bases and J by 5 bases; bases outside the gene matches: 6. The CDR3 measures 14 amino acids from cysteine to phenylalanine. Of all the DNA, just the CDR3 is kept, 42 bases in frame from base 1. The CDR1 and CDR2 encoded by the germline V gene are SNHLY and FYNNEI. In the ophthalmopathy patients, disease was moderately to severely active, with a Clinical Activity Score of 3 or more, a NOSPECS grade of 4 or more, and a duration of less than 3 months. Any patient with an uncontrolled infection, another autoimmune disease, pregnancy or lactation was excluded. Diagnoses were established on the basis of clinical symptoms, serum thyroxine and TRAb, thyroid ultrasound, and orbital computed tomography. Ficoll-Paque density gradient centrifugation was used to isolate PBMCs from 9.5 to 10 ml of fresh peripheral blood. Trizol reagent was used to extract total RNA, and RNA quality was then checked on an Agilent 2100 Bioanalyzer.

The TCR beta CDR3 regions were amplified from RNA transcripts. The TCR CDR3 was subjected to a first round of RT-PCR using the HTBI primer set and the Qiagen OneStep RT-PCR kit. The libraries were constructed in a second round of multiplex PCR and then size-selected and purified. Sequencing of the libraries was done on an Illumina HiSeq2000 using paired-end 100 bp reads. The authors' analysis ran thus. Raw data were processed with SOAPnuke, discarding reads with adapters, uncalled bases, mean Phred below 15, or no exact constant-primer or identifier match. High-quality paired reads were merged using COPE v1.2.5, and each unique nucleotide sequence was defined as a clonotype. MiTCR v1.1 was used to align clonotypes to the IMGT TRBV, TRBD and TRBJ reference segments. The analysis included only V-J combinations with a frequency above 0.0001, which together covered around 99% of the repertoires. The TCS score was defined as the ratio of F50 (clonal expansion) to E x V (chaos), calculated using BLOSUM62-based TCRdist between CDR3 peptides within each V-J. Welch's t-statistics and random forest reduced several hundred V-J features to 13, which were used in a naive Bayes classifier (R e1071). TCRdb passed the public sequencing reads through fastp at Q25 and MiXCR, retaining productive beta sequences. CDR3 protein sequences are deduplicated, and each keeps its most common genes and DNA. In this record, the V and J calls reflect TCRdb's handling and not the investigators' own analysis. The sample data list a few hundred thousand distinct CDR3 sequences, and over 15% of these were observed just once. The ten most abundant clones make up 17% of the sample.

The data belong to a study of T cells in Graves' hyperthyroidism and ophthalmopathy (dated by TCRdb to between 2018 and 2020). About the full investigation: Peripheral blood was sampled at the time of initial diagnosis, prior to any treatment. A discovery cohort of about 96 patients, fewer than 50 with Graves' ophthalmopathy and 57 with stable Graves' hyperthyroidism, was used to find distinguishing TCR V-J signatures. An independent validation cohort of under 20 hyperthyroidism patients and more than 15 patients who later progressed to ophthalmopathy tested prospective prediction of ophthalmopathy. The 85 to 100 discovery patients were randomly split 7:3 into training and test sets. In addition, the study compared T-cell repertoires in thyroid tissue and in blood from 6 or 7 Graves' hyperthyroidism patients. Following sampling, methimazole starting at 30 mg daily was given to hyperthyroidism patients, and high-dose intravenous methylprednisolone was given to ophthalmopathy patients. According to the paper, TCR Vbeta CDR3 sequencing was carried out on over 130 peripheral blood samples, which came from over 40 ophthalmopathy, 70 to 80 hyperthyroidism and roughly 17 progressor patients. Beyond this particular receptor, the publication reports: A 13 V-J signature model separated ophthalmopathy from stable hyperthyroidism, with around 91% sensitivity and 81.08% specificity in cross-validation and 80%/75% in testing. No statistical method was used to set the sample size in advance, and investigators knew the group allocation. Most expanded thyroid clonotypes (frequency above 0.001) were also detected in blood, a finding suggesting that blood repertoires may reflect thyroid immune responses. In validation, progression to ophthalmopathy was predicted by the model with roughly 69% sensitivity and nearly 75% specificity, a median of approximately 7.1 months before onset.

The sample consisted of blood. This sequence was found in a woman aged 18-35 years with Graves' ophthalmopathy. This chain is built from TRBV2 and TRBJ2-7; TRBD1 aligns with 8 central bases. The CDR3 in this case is CASSDRTGQHEQYF. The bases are TGTGCCAGCAGTGATCGGACAGGGCAGCACGAGCAGTACTTC.